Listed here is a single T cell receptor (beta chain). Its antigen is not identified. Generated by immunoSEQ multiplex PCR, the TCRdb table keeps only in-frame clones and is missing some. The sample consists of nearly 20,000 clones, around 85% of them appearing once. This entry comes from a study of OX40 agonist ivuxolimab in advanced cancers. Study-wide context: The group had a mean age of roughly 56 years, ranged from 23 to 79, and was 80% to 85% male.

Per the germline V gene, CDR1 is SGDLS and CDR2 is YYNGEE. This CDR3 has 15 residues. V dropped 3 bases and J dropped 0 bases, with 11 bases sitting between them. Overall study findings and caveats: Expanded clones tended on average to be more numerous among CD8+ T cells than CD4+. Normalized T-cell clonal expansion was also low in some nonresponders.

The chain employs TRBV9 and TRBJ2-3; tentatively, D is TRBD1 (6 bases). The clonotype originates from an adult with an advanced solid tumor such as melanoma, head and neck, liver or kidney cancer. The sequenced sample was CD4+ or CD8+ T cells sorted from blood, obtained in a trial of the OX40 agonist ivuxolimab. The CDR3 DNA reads TGTGCCAGCAGCGGTAGGGGGTTCAGCACAGATACGCAGTATTTT. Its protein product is CASSGRGFSTDTQYF.